The T cell receptor beta chain under discussion was sequenced for a study of T cells in women clearing cervical HPV infection. Study-wide results and limits: Cases and controls were distinguished at AUC approximately 0.81 by richness and V genes. Cases carried less TRBV6-7 than controls: 0.11% versus 0.16%.

TCRdb keeps only in-frame clones here, not all; method: immunoSEQ multiplex PCR. This repertoire comprises tens of thousands of clones; its ten largest clones make up about 8.1%. A note on this clone: Its specificity is not known. The DNA ends 3 residues before the CDR3 does, and the rest of the CDR3 is filled in from the germline J gene.

Germline V lookup: CDR1 DFQATT, CDR2 SNEGSKA (reference sequence). The CDR3 is made up of 14 amino acids. V lost 0 bases, J lost 6 bases, and 12 bases lay in between. The sequence came from a woman between 18 and 69 years old with a cervical HPV16 infection that either progressed to CIN3+ or cleared (not recorded which). The chain joins TRBV20-1 to TRBJ1-5; weak D call: TRBD1 (5 bases). The specimen sequenced was blood buffy coat. This CDR3 reads CSAREGGAGQPQHF. The CDR3 DNA, read in part, is TGCAGTGCTAGAGAAGGAGGGGCTGGTCAGCCC.